A selection of T cell receptor beta chains follows, all from one sample in a study of lung T cells in sarcoidosis with Löfgren's syndrome. TCRdb analysed the reads with MiXCR anew, one entry per CDR3 protein. Altogether 15,000 to 25,000 distinct CDR3 sequences are present, about 20% being singletons, with the ten largest covering less than 5%. Sequencing was done on a sample of CD4+ T cells from PBMCs. All receptors come from a human donor with sarcoidosis (Löfgren's syndrome or another form), or a control subject (not recorded which). The CDR3 runs from the conserved cysteine through the conserved F or W. Each record gives: D gene, J gene, V gene, clone size, CDR3 protein, CDR3 DNA. D genes are given only for firm matches. Clone size, where shown, is once, few, many, or a class for clones that have expanded.

d_gene: TRBD2; j_gene: TRBJ2-1; v_gene: TRBV6-1; abundance: medium-sized; CDR3aa: CASSLGLAGLNEQFF; CDR3nt: TGTGCCAGCAGTCTCGGACTAGCGGGACTCAATGAGCAGTTCTTC
d_gene: TRBD2; j_gene: TRBJ2-1; v_gene: TRBV6-1; abundance: medium-sized; CDR3aa: CASSITSGVNNEQFF; CDR3nt: TGTGCCAGCAGCATAACTAGCGGGGTAAACAATGAGCAGTTCTTC
d_gene: TRBD1; j_gene: TRBJ2-7; v_gene: TRBV2; abundance: many; CDR3aa: CASRDGTAPYEQYF; CDR3nt: TGTGCCAGCAGAGACGGGACAGCTCCCTACGAGCAGTACTTC
d_gene: TRBD2; j_gene: TRBJ2-3; v_gene: TRBV28; abundance: many; CDR3aa: CASSLSGTLPTQYF; CDR3nt: TGTGCCAGCAGCCTTAGCGGGACCCTGCCTACGCAGTATTTT
d_gene: NA; j_gene: TRBJ2-7; v_gene: TRBV27; abundance: medium-sized; CDR3aa: CASSSFQGSYEQYF; CDR3nt: TGTGCCAGCAGTTCGTTCCAGGGGTCCTACGAGCAGTACTTC
d_gene: NA; j_gene: TRBJ1-1; v_gene: TRBV2; abundance: NA; CDR3aa: CASSAFHPRSTEAFF; CDR3nt: TGTGCCAGCAGTGCCTTCCACCCCAGATCCACTGAAGCTTTCTTT
d_gene: NA; j_gene: TRBJ2-1; v_gene: TRBV12-3/TRBV12-4; abundance: many; CDR3aa: CASSLVRVEQFF; CDR3nt: TGTGCCAGCAGTTTAGTTCGGGTTGAGCAGTTCTTC
d_gene: NA; j_gene: TRBJ2-7; v_gene: TRBV20-1; abundance: NA; CDR3aa: CSAPGPTYEQYF; CDR3nt: TGCAGTGCTCCGGGACCGACCTACGAGCAGTACTTC
d_gene: NA; j_gene: TRBJ2-1; v_gene: TRBV12-5; abundance: many; CDR3aa: CASGLVLEGSSYNEQFF; CDR3nt: TGTGCTAGTGGTTTGGTACTGGAGGGAAGCTCCTACAATGAGCAGTTCTTC
d_gene: NA; j_gene: TRBJ1-5; v_gene: TRBV2; abundance: many; CDR3aa: CASSDRSNQPQHF; CDR3nt: TGTGCCAGTTCAGACCGTAGCAATCAGCCCCAGCATTTT
d_gene: NA; j_gene: TRBJ2-7; v_gene: TRBV19; abundance: many; CDR3aa: CASSSQVKNHEQYF; CDR3nt: TGTGCCAGTAGCTCACAGGTGAAAAACCACGAGCAGTACTTC
d_gene: TRBD2; j_gene: TRBJ2-3; v_gene: TRBV20-1; abundance: many; CDR3aa: CSARTLAGGGTDTQCF; CDR3nt: TGCAGTGCCCGGACCCTAGCGGGAGGGGGGACAGATACGCAGTGTTTT
d_gene: TRBD1; j_gene: TRBJ1-5; v_gene: TRBV24-1; abundance: medium-sized; CDR3aa: CAVKGQGARPQHF; CDR3nt: TGTGCCGTAAAGGGACAGGGGGCGCGACCCCAGCATTTT
d_gene: NA; j_gene: TRBJ1-2; v_gene: TRBV3-1; abundance: many; CDR3aa: CASSQDGRPTYGYTF; CDR3nt: TGTGCCAGCAGCCAAGACGGCAGACCAACCTATGGCTACACCTTC
d_gene: NA; j_gene: TRBJ2-5; v_gene: TRBV6-1; abundance: medium-sized; CDR3aa: CASSLGRETQYF; CDR3nt: TGTGCCAGCAGTCTAGGGAGAGAGACCCAGTACTTC
d_gene: NA; j_gene: TRBJ1-1; v_gene: TRBV10-3; abundance: many; CDR3aa: CAISDGDVNTEAFF; CDR3nt: TGTGCCATCAGTGATGGGGATGTGAACACTGAAGCTTTCTTT
d_gene: NA; j_gene: TRBJ2-7; v_gene: TRBV2; abundance: many; CDR3aa: CASSADRPYEQYF; CDR3nt: TGTGCCAGCAGTGCCGACAGGCCCTACGAGCAGTACTTC
d_gene: TRBD2; j_gene: TRBJ2-3; v_gene: TRBV30; abundance: NA; CDR3aa: CAWTSGAINPSTDTQYF; CDR3nt: TGTGCCTGGACTAGCGGCGCAATCAACCCTAGCACAGATACGCAGTATTTT
d_gene: NA; j_gene: TRBJ2-2; v_gene: TRBV5-1; abundance: few; CDR3aa: CASSLVGGRNTGELFF; CDR3nt: TGCGCCAGCAGCTTGGTCGGCGGCAGAAACACCGGGGAGCTGTTTTTT
d_gene: NA; j_gene: TRBJ1-1; v_gene: TRBV28; abundance: medium-sized; CDR3aa: CASSLKWGAFF; CDR3nt: TGTGCCAGCAGTTTAAAATGGGGCGCTTTCTTT
d_gene: NA; j_gene: TRBJ2-1; v_gene: TRBV6-5; abundance: once; CDR3aa: CASRQRWDGGYNEQFF; CDR3nt: TGTGCCAGTAGACAGAGGTGGGACGGGGGATACAATGAGCAGTTCTTC
d_gene: NA; j_gene: TRBJ1-1; v_gene: TRBV2; abundance: many; CDR3aa: CASSVLQGLGAEAFF; CDR3nt: TGTGCCAGCAGTGTTTTGCAGGGGCTAGGCGCTGAAGCTTTCTTT
d_gene: TRBD1; j_gene: TRBJ1-2; v_gene: TRBV6-2/TRBV6-3; abundance: once; CDR3aa: CASGSGQGHGYTF; CDR3nt: TGTGCCAGCGGTTCGGGACAGGGTCATGGCTACACCTTC
d_gene: NA; j_gene: TRBJ1-5; v_gene: TRBV27; abundance: NA; CDR3aa: CAGSFDRFQPQHF; CDR3nt: TGTGCCGGCAGTTTCGACAGGTTTCAGCCCCAGCATTTT
d_gene: TRBD2; j_gene: TRBJ2-5; v_gene: TRBV11-2; abundance: many; CDR3aa: CASSLEGGLVQETQYF; CDR3nt: TGTGCCAGCAGCTTAGAGGGGGGACTAGTACAAGAGACCCAGTACTTC
d_gene: NA; j_gene: TRBJ2-2; v_gene: TRBV6-1; abundance: medium-sized; CDR3aa: CASSRTGLKGELFF; CDR3nt: TGTGCCAGCAGTAGGACTGGTCTGAAAGGGGAGCTGTTTTTT
d_gene: TRBD2; j_gene: TRBJ2-1; v_gene: TRBV10-3; abundance: many; CDR3aa: CAISESTSGTVGEQFF; CDR3nt: TGTGCCATCAGTGAGTCGACTAGCGGGACGGTCGGTGAGCAGTTCTTC
d_gene: NA; j_gene: TRBJ2-1; v_gene: TRBV5-1; abundance: many; CDR3aa: CASSLDSPHRNEQFF; CDR3nt: TGCGCCAGCAGCCTGGACAGTCCGCACCGCAATGAGCAGTTCTTC
d_gene: NA; j_gene: TRBJ2-5; v_gene: TRBV6-6; abundance: medium-sized; CDR3aa: CASSYSRRGALQETQYF; CDR3nt: TGTGCCAGCAGTTACTCGAGGCGCGGGGCGTTACAAGAGACCCAGTACTTC
d_gene: NA; j_gene: TRBJ1-5; v_gene: TRBV20-1; abundance: medium-sized; CDR3aa: CSASPGGNQPQHF; CDR3nt: TGCAGTGCTAGTCCAGGGGGCAATCAGCCCCAGCATTTT
d_gene: TRBD1; j_gene: TRBJ2-1; v_gene: TRBV20-1; abundance: many; CDR3aa: CSAAGTGFREDEQFF; CDR3nt: TGCAGTGCTGCCGGGACAGGGTTTAGGGAGGATGAGCAGTTCTTC
d_gene: TRBD2; j_gene: TRBJ2-3; v_gene: TRBV5-1; abundance: NA; CDR3aa: CASSLGLATTDTQYF; CDR3nt: TGCGCCAGCAGCTTGGGACTAGCTACCACAGATACGCAGTATTTT
d_gene: NA; j_gene: TRBJ1-1; v_gene: TRBV20-1; abundance: medium-sized; CDR3aa: CSARDVSIHTEAFF; CDR3nt: TGCAGTGCTAGAGATGTTAGTATTCACACTGAAGCTTTCTTT
d_gene: TRBD1; j_gene: TRBJ2-5; v_gene: TRBV6-1; abundance: medium-sized; CDR3aa: CASSFLGTARSETQYF; CDR3nt: TGTGCCAGCAGTTTCTTAGGGACAGCAAGGTCGGAGACCCAGTACTTC
d_gene: TRBD1; j_gene: TRBJ1-1; v_gene: TRBV7-9; abundance: many; CDR3aa: CASSPTDRVAFF; CDR3nt: TGTGCCAGCAGCCCGACGGACAGGGTTGCTTTCTTT
d_gene: NA; j_gene: TRBJ2-7; v_gene: TRBV20-1; abundance: many; CDR3aa: CSARITYEQYF; CDR3nt: TGCAGTGCTAGAATCACTTACGAGCAGTACTTC
d_gene: NA; j_gene: TRBJ2-7; v_gene: TRBV20-1; abundance: medium-sized; CDR3aa: CSAGGGASHSSYEQYF; CDR3nt: TGCAGTGCTGGCGGTGGAGCCAGTCACAGCTCCTACGAGCAGTACTTC
d_gene: NA; j_gene: TRBJ2-5; v_gene: TRBV20-1; abundance: many; CDR3aa: CSARSKAAKQETQYF; CDR3nt: TGCAGTGCCCGATCTAAAGCAGCCAAACAAGAGACCCAGTACTTC
d_gene: NA; j_gene: TRBJ1-2; v_gene: TRBV20-1; abundance: medium-sized; CDR3aa: CSASPRGLADGYTF; CDR3nt: TGCAGTGCTAGCCCGAGGGGTCTTGCTGACGGCTACACCTTC
d_gene: NA; j_gene: TRBJ2-7; v_gene: TRBV28; abundance: many; CDR3aa: CASRERGEGQRYEQYF; CDR3nt: TGTGCCAGCAGGGAAAGGGGAGAAGGACAGCGGTACGAGCAGTACTTC
d_gene: NA; j_gene: TRBJ2-5; v_gene: TRBV24-1; abundance: many; CDR3aa: CATSALGPGKETQYF; CDR3nt: TGTGCCACCAGTGCCCTAGGTCCCGGGAAAGAGACCCAGTACTTC
d_gene: NA; j_gene: TRBJ1-6; v_gene: TRBV6-2/TRBV6-3; abundance: medium-sized; CDR3aa: CASSYEDNSPLHF; CDR3nt: TGTGCCAGCAGTTACGAGGATAATTCACCCCTCCACTTT
d_gene: NA; j_gene: TRBJ2-3; v_gene: TRBV6-9; abundance: NA; CDR3aa: CASSFPVGHTQYF; CDR3nt: TGTGCCAGCAGTTTCCCCGTTGGTCACACGCAGTATTTT
d_gene: TRBD1; j_gene: TRBJ1-5; v_gene: TRBV7-9; abundance: many; CDR3aa: CASSFGDRDQPQHF; CDR3nt: TGTGCCAGCAGCTTTGGGGACAGGGACCAGCCCCAGCATTTT
d_gene: TRBD1; j_gene: TRBJ2-1; v_gene: TRBV24-1; abundance: many; CDR3aa: CATSDSWDSRYNEQFF; CDR3nt: TGTGCCACCAGTGACTCCTGGGACAGCCGCTACAATGAGCAGTTCTTC
d_gene: NA; j_gene: TRBJ2-5; v_gene: TRBV6-2/TRBV6-3; abundance: medium-sized; CDR3aa: CASSSSEETQYF; CDR3nt: TGTGCCAGCAGCTCTAGCGAAGAGACCCAGTACTTC